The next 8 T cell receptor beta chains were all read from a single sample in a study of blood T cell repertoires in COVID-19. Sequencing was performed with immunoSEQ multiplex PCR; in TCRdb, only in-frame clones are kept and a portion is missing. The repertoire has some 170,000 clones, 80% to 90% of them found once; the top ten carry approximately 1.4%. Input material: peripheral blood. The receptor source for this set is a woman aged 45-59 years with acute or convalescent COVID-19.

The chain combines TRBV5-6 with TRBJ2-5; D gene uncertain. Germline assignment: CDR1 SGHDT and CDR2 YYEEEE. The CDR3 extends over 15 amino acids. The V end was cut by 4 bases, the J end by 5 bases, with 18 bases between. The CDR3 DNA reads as TGTGCCAGCAGCCCACCGACCCTAGGTGGGGAGACCCAGTACTTC. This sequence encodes CASSPPTLGGETQYF.

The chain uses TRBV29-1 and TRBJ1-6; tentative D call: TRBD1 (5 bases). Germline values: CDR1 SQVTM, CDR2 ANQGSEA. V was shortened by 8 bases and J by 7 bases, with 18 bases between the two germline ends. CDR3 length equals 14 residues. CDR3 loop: CSFLGEQVNSPLHF. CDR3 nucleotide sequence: TGCAGCTTCTTAGGGGAACAAGTAAATTCACCCCTCCACTTT.

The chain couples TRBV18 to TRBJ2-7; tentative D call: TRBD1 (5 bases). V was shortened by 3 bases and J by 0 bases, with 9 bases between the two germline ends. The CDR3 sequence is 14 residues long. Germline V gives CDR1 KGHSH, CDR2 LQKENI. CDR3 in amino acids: CASSPSRVSYEQYF. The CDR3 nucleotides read TGTGCCAGCTCACCCTCCAGGGTCTCCTACGAGCAGTACTTC.

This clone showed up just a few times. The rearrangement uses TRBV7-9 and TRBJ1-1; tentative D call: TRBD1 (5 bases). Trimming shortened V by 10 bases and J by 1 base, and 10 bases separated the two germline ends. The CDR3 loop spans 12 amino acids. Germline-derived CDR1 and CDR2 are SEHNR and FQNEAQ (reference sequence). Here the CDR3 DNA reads TGTGCCAACTCCCAGGGGAACACTGAAGCTTTCTTT. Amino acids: CANSQGNTEAFF. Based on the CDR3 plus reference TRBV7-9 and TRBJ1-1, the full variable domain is DTGVSQNPRHKITKRGQNVTFRCDPISEHNRLYWYRQTLGQGPEFLTYFQNEAQLEKSRLLSDRFSAERPKGSFSTLEIQRTEQGDSAMYLCANSQGNTEAFFGQGTRLTVV.

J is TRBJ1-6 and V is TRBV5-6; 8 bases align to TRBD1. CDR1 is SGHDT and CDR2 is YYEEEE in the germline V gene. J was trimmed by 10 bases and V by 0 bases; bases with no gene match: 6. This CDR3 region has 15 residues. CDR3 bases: TGTGCCAGCAGCTTGGCCGCAGGGGGCAGCTCACCCCTCCACTTT. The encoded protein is CASSLAAGGSSPLHF.

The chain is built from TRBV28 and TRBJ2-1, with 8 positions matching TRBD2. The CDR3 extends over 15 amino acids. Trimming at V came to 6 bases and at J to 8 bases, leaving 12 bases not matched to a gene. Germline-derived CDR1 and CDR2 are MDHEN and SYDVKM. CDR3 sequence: CASSNGGSGRDEQFF. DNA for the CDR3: TGTGCCAGCAGCAACGGGGGTTCCGGGAGGGATGAGCAGTTCTTC. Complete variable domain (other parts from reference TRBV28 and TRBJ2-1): DVKVTQSSRYLVKRTGEKVFLECVQDMDHENMFWYRQDPGLGLRLIYFSYDVKMKEKGDIPEGYSVSREKKERFSLILESASTNQTSMYLCASSNGGSGRDEQFFGPGTRLTVL.

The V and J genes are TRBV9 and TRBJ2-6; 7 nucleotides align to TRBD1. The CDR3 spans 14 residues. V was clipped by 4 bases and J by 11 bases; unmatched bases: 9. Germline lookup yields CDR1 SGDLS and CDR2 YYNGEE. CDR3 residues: CASSPNQGGDVLTF. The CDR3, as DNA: TGTGCCAGCAGCCCAAACCAAGGGGGCGACGTCCTGACTTTC. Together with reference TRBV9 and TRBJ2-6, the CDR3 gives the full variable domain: DSGVTQTPKHLITATGQRVTLRCSPRSGDLSVYWYQQSLDQGLQFLIQYYNGEERAKGNILERFSAQQFPDLHSELNLSSLELGDSALYFCASSPNQGGDVLTFGAGSRLTVL.

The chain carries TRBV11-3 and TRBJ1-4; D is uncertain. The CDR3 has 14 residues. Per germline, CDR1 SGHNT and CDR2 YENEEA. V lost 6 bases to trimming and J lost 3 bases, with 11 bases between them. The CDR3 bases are TGTGCCAGCAGTCGAAGCCCCCCTAATGAAAAACTGTTTTTT. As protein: CASSRSPPNEKLFF.